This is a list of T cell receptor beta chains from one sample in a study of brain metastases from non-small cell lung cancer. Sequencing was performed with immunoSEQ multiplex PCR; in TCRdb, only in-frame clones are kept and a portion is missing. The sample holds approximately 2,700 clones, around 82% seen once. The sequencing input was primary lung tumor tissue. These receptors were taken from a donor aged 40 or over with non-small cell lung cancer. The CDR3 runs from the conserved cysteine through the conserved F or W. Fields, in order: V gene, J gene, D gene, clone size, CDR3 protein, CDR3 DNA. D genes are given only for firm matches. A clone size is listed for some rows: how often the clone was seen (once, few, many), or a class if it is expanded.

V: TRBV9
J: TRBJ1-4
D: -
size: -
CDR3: CASSLTPAPDEKLFF
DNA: TGTGCCAGCAGCTTGACCCCCGCCCCCGATGAAAAACTGTTTTTT

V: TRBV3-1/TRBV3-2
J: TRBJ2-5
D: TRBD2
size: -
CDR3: CASSPGLVNQETQYF
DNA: TGTGCCAGCAGCCCTGGACTAGTGAATCAAGAGACCCAGTACTTC

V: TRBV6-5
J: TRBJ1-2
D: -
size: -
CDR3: CASSLSGQYNYGYIF
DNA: TGTGCCAGCAGTTTGTCAGGACAGTATAACTATGGCTACATCTTC

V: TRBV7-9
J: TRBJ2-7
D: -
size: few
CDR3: CASSLAELGGEQYF
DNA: TGTGCCAGCAGCTTAGCTGAGTTAGGGGGCGAGCAGTACTTC

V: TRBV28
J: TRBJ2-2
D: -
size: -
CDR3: CASSTGGRFTGELFF
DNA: TGTGCCAGCAGCACCGGGGGCAGGTTTACCGGGGAGCTGTTTTTT

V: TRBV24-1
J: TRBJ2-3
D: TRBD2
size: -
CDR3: CATSDSGRATDTQYF
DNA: TGTGCCACCAGTGATTCCGGGAGGGCCACAGATACGCAGTATTTT

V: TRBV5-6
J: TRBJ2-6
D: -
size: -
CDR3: CASIGSFGANVLTF
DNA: TGTGCCAGCATTGGGAGCTTTGGGGCCAACGTCCTGACTTTC

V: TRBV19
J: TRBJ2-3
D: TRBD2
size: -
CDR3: CASSLGEGGTDTQYF
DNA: TGTGCCAGTAGTCTCGGGGAGGGCGGAACAGATACGCAGTATTTT

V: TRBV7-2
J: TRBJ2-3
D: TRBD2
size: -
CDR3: CASSWLGGSYTDTQYF
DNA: TGTGCTAGCAGCTGGCTGGGCGGGAGTTACACAGATACGCAGTATTTT

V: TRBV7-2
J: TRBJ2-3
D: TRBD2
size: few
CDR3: CASCRAGAADTQYF
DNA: TGTGCCAGCTGTCGAGCGGGAGCGGCAGATACGCAGTATTTT

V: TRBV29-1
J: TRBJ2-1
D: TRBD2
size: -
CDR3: CSAAQGTSANEQFF
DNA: TGCAGCGCCGCGCAGGGGACTAGCGCCAATGAGCAGTTCTTC

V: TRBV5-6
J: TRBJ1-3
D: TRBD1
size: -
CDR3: CASRTTGGGNTIYF
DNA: TGTGCCAGCAGAACGACAGGGGGCGGAAACACCATATATTTT

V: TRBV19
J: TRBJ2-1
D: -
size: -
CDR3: CASSIYPQGGNNEQFF
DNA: TGTGCCAGTAGTATATACCCCCAGGGCGGTAACAATGAGCAGTTCTTC

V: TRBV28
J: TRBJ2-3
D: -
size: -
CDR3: CASSRRQRAGTDTQYF
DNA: TGTGCCAGCAGTCGTCGCCAGCGGGCTGGGACAGATACGCAGTATTTT

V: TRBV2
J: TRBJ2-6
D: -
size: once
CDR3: CASTRARAGANVLTF
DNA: TGTGCCAGCACCCGGGCCCGGGCAGGGGCCAACGTCCTGACTTTC

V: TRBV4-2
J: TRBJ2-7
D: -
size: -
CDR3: CASSAIQESSYEQYF
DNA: TGTGCCAGCAGCGCTATACAGGAAAGCTCCTACGAGCAGTACTTC

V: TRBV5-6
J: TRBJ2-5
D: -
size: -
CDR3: CASSPRSRETQYF
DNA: TGTGCCAGCAGCCCGAGGAGCAGGGAGACCCAGTACTTC

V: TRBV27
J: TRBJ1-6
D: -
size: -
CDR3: CASSFQRTASPLHF
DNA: TGTGCCAGCAGTTTCCAGCGGACGGCCTCGCCCCTCCACTTT

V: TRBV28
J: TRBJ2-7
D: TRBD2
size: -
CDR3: CASRSPIAGAYEQYF
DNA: TGTGCCAGCCGATCCCCTATAGCGGGAGCCTACGAGCAGTACTTC

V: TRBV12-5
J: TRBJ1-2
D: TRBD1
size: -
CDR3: CASGLVQGGQGNYGYTF
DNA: TGTGCTAGTGGTTTGGTTCAAGGAGGACAGGGGAACTATGGCTACACCTTC

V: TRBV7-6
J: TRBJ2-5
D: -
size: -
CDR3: CASSLNIQETQYF
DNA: TGTGCCAGCAGCTTAAACATTCAAGAAACCCAGTACTTC

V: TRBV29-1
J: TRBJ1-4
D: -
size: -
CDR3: CSARTATNEKLFF
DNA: TGCAGCGCCCGAACTGCAACTAATGAAAAACTGTTTTTT

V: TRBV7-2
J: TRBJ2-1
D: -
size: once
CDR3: CASIPGSGYNEQFF
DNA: TGTGCCAGCATCCCCGGTAGCGGCTACAATGAGCAGTTCTTC

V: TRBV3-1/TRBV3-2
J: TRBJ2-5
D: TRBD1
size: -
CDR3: CASSLQGDGETQYF
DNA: TGTGCCAGCAGCCTCCAGGGGGATGGGGAGACCCAGTACTTC

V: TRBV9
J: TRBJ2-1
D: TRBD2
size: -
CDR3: CASSVVASGTNEQFF
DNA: TGTGCCAGCAGCGTAGTAGCTAGCGGGACCAATGAGCAGTTCTTC

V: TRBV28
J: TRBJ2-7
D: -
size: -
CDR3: CASSLVRRGYEQYF
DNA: TGTGCCAGCAGTTTGGTTCGGAGGGGTTACGAGCAGTACTTC

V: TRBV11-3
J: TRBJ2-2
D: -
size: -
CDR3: CASSNVGGELFF
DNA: TGTGCCAGCAGCAACGTAGGCGGGGAGCTGTTTTTT

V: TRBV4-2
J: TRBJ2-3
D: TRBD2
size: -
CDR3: CASSQGAGDTDTQYF
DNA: TGTGCCAGCAGCCAAGGGGCGGGAGACACAGATACGCAGTATTTT

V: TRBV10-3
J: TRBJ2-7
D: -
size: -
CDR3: CAISAETGATYEQYF
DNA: TGTGCCATCAGTGCCGAGACAGGCGCTACCTACGAGCAGTACTTC

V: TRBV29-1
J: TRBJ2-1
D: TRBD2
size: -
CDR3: CSGGLAEYNEQFF
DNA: TGCAGCGGGGGACTAGCGGAGTACAATGAGCAGTTCTTC

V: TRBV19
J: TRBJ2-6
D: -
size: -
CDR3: CASSIRVSGANVLTF
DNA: TGTGCCAGTAGTATACGAGTCTCTGGGGCCAACGTCCTGACTTTC

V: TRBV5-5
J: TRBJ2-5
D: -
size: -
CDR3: CASSLFSGQETQYF
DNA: TGTGCCAGCAGCTTGTTCAGCGGACAAGAGACCCAGTACTTC

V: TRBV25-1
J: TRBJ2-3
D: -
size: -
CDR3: CASSFLLRDTQYF
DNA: TGTGCCAGCAGTTTCCTCCTTAGGGATACGCAGTATTTT

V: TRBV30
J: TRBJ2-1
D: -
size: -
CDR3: CAWSVSWGYNEQFF
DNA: TGTGCCTGGAGTGTAAGTTGGGGCTACAATGAGCAGTTCTTC

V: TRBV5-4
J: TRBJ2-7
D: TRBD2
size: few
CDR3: CASSTRLAGTYEQYF
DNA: TGTGCCAGCAGCACCCGACTAGCGGGGACCTACGAGCAGTACTTC

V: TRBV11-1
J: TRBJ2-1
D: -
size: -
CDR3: CASSHQWTPHNEQFF
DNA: TGTGCTAGCAGCCACCAGTGGACCCCCCACAATGAGCAGTTCTTC

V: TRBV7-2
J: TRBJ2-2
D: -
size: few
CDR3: CASSLLGNTGELFF
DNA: TGTGCCAGCAGCCTTCTAGGGAACACCGGGGAGCTGTTTTTT

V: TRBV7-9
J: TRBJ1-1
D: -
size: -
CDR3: CASSLVFPTGTEAFF
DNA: TGTGCCAGCAGCTTAGTTTTCCCTACGGGCACTGAAGCTTTCTTT